This TCR beta chain comes out of a study of blood T cell repertoires in COVID-19. Trimming took off 0 bases at V and 9 bases at J, with 11 bases between the two ends. The CDR3 is 13 residues long. The germline V gene encodes CDR1 LGHDT and CDR2 YNNKEL (reference sequence). Sequencing was performed with immunoSEQ multiplex PCR; in TCRdb, only in-frame clones are kept and a portion is missing. The sample carries fewer than 65,000 clones, approximately 89% recorded once. The receptor was derived from a man aged 45 to 65 with acute or convalescent COVID-19. Sequencing was performed on peripheral blood. The rearrangement joins TRBV3-1 (or the pseudogene TRBV3-2) to TRBJ1-2; no definite D call. The CDR3: CASSQDSQARYTF. CDR3 sequence (DNA): TGTGCCAGCAGCCAAGATTCCCAGGCCCGCTACACCTTC.